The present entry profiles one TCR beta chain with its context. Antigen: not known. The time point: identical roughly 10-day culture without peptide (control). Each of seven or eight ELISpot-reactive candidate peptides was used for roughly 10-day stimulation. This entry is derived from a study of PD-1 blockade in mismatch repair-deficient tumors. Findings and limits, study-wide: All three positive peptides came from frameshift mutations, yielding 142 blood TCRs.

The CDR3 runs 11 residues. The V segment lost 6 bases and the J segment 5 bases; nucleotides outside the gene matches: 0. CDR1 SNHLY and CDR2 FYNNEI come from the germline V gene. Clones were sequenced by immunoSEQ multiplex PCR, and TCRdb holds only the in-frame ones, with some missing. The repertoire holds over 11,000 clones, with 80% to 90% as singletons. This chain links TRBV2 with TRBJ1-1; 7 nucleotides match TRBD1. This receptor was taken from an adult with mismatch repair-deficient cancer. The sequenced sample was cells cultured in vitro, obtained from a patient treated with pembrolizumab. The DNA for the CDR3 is TGTGCCAGCAGACAGGGGACTGAAGCTTTCTTT. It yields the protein CASRQGTEAFF. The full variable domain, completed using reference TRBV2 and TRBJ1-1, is EPEVTQTPSHQVTQMGQEVILRCVPISNHLYFYWYRQILGQKVEFLVSFYNNEISEKSEIFDDQFSVERPDGSNFTLKIRSTKLEDSAMYFCASRQGTEAFFGQGTRLTVV.